The 18 T cell receptor beta chains in this list originate from one sample, sequenced in a study of human T cells and chemical hapten exposure. Regarding time point: pre-sensitization, week 0. Treatment here: therapeutic diphenylcyclopropenone sensitization with weekly scalp DPC. A single record per CDR3 protein comes from TCRdb applying MiXCR to the RACE reads. The profile shows under 95,000 distinct CDR3 sequences, 8.5% of them singletons. Sample: whole blood, taken in connection with sensitization to the hapten diphenylcyclopropenone (DPC). Receptors originate from a man between 35 and 55 years old with alopecia areata. Some clones in this sample may be carry-over from other donors' samples.

The chain links TRBV6-2 or TRBV6-3 to TRBJ2-7; unclear D gene. CDR3 length: 16 amino acids. Germline CDR1 and CDR2: MNHEY and SVGEGT. Trimming pared 2 bases from V and 4 bases from J, leaving 18 bases between. For the CDR3, the DNA is TGTGCCAGCAGTTACGTCATGGGTCGGAATCTGTACGAGCAGTACGTC. Its protein is CASSYVMGRNLYEQYV.

Of note for this clonotype: The germline gene is not matched at one end of the junction; a read error may be the cause. The chain combines TRBV29-1 with TRBJ2-4; D gene uncertain. Per germline, CDR1 SQVTM and CDR2 ANQGSEA. The CDR3 is made up of 11 amino acids. CDR3 amino acids: CSVEAQNIQYF. For the CDR3, the DNA is TGCAGCGTTGAAGCCCAAAACATTCAGTACTTC.

The chain has TRBV12-3 or TRBV12-4 and TRBJ1-5; D possibly corresponds to TRBD1 (6 bases). Trimming removed 3 bases at V and 5 bases at J, with 14 bases between. This CDR3 contains 15 residues. CDR3 DNA: TGTGCCAGCAGTTTCTCAACTGCAGGGGATCAGCCCCAGCATTTT. This gives the protein CASSFSTAGDQPQHF.

V gene TRBV20-1 combines with J gene TRBJ2-6; D might be TRBD1 (6 bases). The CDR3 loop spans 14 amino acids. V was pared by 2 bases and J by 2 bases, with 7 bases between. Germline CDR1 and CDR2: DFQATT and SNEGSKA (reference sequence). Here the CDR3 reads CSARRGTGANVLTF. The CDR3 nucleotides are TGCAGTGCTAGAAGGGGGACTGGGGCCAACGTCCTGACTTTC.

This clonotype has ten or more counts. This rearrangement joins TRBV27 to TRBJ2-6; perhaps TRBD2 as D (5 bases). Per the germline V gene, CDR1 is MNHEY and CDR2 is SMNVEV (reference sequence). V was trimmed by 5 bases and J by 0 bases, leaving 17 bases between them. This CDR3 has 18 amino acids. The DNA for the CDR3 is TGTGCCAGCAGTCGAATTAGCGACGGTCGCTCTGGGGCCAACGTCCTGACTTTC. Encoded protein: CASSRISDGRSGANVLTF.

This clonotype was seen repeatedly, ten times or more. The rearrangement links TRBV7-2 to TRBJ1-6; perhaps TRBD1 as D (5 bases). The germline V gene has CDR1 SGHTA and CDR2 FQGNSA. The CDR3 is made up of 14 amino acids. The V and J ends lost 2 bases and 7 bases respectively, with 9 bases between them. The CDR3 nucleotides are TGTGCCAGCAGCTTAAGGGGTTACAATTCACCCCTCCACTTT. Amino acids: CASSLRGYNSPLHF.

This clonotype was counted ten times or more. The gene calls are TRBV9 and TRBJ2-3; D is undetermined. This CDR3 has 14 amino acids. Trimming left V 0 bases short and J 1 base short, with 6 bases between. Germline V gene data show CDR1 as SGDLS and CDR2 as YYNGEE. DNA for the CDR3: TGTGCCAGCAGCGTAGCCCTGGGCACAGATACGCAGTATTTT. The encoded protein is CASSVALGTDTQYF.

This clonotype was detected a few times. The chain combines TRBV24-1 with TRBJ2-3, with a possible D match to TRBD1 (6 bases). CDR1 is KGHDR, CDR2 SFDVKD, per germline. V lost 3 bases to trimming and J lost 4 bases, with 16 bases between them. The CDR3 runs to 16 residues. CDR3 protein: CATSDPSLTGPDTQYF. CDR3 DNA sequence: TGTGCCACCAGTGATCCATCCCTGACAGGTCCAGATACGCAGTATTTT.

The chain joins TRBV4-2 to TRBJ1-2, with TRBD1 matching 12 bases. CDR1 and CDR2 (germline): LGHNA, YNFKEQ. This CDR3 comprises 18 residues. V was pared by 0 bases and J by 4 bases, with 9 bases of the junction left unmatched. CDR3 residues: CASSQDPGQGAYGYGYTF. The CDR3 DNA is TGTGCCAGCAGCCAAGACCCGGGACAGGGGGCGTATGGCTATGGCTACACCTTC.

The chain has TRBV6-5 and TRBJ2-1; no clear D gene. V dropped 6 bases and J dropped 3 bases, with 6 bases sitting between them. The CDR3 consists of 12 residues. Germline CDR1 MNHEY, CDR2 SVGAGI. The CDR3, as DNA: TGTGCCAGCAGACCAAACTACAATGAGCAGTTCTTC. This gives the protein CASRPNYNEQFF.

The chain couples TRBV7-6 to TRBJ2-1; tentatively, D is TRBD2 (6 bases). The germline CDR1 and CDR2 sequences are SGHVS and FNYEAQ. This CDR3 comprises 15 residues. Trimming shortened V by 2 bases and J by 1 base, and 9 bases separated the two germline ends. CDR3 DNA: TGTGCCAGCAGCTTAAGCGGGCCATCCTACAATGAGCAGTTCTTC. Amino acids: CASSLSGPSYNEQFF.

This clonotype has ten or more counts. The chain joins TRBV4-2 to TRBJ1-1; tentative D call: TRBD1 (6 bases). Germline V gene data show CDR1 as LGHNA and CDR2 as YNFKEQ. Trimming shortened V by 3 bases and J by 5 bases, and 10 bases separated the two germline ends. This CDR3 has 13 amino acids. CDR3 DNA: TGTGCCAGCAGCCAGCAACAGGGAACTGAAGCTTTCTTT. This translates into CASSQQQGTEAFF.

V and J are TRBV7-3 and TRBJ2-3; perhaps TRBD2 as D (5 bases). The CDR3 is 15 residues long. Trimming removed 4 bases from V and 5 bases from J, with 16 bases in between. Germline V gene lookup returns CDR1 SGHTA and CDR2 FQGTGA. CDR3 region: CASSSEGPPGDTQYF. In DNA form, the CDR3 reads TGTGCCAGCAGCTCCGAGGGCCCTCCGGGAGATACGCAGTATTTT.

As regards this clonotype: A much larger clone sits a single nucleotide away, making a read error possible. The chain recombines TRBV6-2 or TRBV6-3 with TRBJ2-5, with D possibly called TRBD1 or TRBD2 (5 bases each). Germline V gene sequence: CDR1 MNHEY, CDR2 SVGEGT. V lost 8 bases, J lost 4 bases, and 23 bases lay in between. The CDR3 spans 16 residues. CDR3 protein: CASRHLGARPLETQYF. As DNA, the CDR3 is TGTGCCAGCCGCCACCTCGGGGCTAGGCCCTTAGAGACCCAGTACTTC.

The J gene is TRBJ1-1, the V gene TRBV6-1; tentatively, D is TRBD1 (6 bases). The germline V gene has CDR1 MNHNS and CDR2 SASEGT. V lost 5 bases to trimming and J lost 0 bases, with 19 bases between them. The CDR3 sequence is 17 residues long. CDR3 DNA sequence: TGTGCCAGCAGTAGGGGGGACGTGGGGCGGTTGAACACTGAAGCTTTCTTT. As protein: CASSRGDVGRLNTEAFF.

In the case of this clonotype: This may arise from a read error, as a much more abundant clone is one base away. The gene calls are TRBV10-3 and TRBJ2-7; 7 bases map to TRBD2. V shed 8 bases, J shed 2 bases, and the junction held 6 bases outside the gene matches. The CDR3 consists of 13 residues. The germline V gene encodes CDR1 ENHRY and CDR2 SYGVKD. The CDR3 region has the DNA TGTGCCATCTGTCCCAGCGGGACCTACGAGCAGTACGTC. It translates to CAICPSGTYEQYV.

This clonotype was seen a few times. The rearrangement links TRBV7-9 to TRBJ2-1; the match to TRBD2 covers 15 bases. The CDR3 is made up of 18 amino acids. Germline loops: CDR1 SEHNR, CDR2 FQNEAQ (reference sequence). V lost 6 bases, J lost 8 bases, and 14 bases stayed unmatched. The CDR3 protein is CASSGSQGLAGGGDEQFF. For the CDR3, the DNA is TGTGCCAGCAGTGGGTCGCAGGGACTAGCGGGAGGCGGCGATGAGCAGTTCTTC.

This clonotype rates as medium-sized (0.01 to 0.1%). J is TRBJ2-1 and V is TRBV4-2; D is unresolved. V dropped 0 bases and J dropped 0 bases, with 12 bases sitting between them. The CDR3 contains 17 residues. CDR1 LGHNA and CDR2 YNFKEQ come from the germline V gene. This CDR3 is CASSQDFLRVSYNEQFF. In nucleotides, the CDR3 is TGTGCCAGCAGCCAAGATTTCTTACGGGTCTCCTACAATGAGCAGTTCTTC.